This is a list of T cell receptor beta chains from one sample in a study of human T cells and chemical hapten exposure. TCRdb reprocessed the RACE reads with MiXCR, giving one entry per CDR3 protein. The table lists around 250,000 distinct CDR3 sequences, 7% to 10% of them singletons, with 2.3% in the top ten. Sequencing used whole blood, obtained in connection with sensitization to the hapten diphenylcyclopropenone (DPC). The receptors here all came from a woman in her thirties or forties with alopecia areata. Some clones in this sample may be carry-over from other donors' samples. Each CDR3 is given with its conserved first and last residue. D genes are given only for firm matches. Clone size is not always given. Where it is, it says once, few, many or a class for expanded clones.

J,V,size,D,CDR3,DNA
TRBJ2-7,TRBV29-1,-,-,CSVEDDSYEQYF,TGCAGCGTTGAAGACGACAGCTACGAGCAGTACTTC
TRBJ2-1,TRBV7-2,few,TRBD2,CASSSRLAGGYNEQFF,TGTGCCAGCAGCTCCCGACTAGCGGGAGGGTACAATGAGCAGTTCTTC
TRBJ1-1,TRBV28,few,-,CASSLVSNGDKAFF,TGTGCCAGCAGTCTGGTCTCTAACGGGGATAAAGCTTTCTTT
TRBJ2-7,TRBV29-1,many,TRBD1,CSVEADRDYEQYF,TGCAGCGTTGAAGCCGACAGGGATTACGAGCAGTACTTC
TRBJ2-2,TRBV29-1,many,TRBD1,CSVNPQGAAGELFF,TGCAGCGTTAACCCCCAGGGGGCCGCCGGGGAGCTGTTTTTT
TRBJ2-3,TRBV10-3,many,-,CAIRLSDSGEFDTQYF,TGTGCCATCAGACTTTCGGACAGCGGAGAATTTGATACGCAGTATTTT
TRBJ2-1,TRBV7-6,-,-,CASSLAPMDNEQFF,TGTGCCAGCAGCTTAGCCCCCATGGACAATGAGCAGTTCTTC
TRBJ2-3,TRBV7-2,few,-,CASSLSLGPYF,TGTGCCAGCAGCTTATCATTAGGCCCGTATTTT
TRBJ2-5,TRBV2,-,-,CASLLGETQYF,TGTGCCAGTTTACTGGGAGAGACCCAGTACTTC
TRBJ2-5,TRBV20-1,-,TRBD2,CSARLAGVRETQYF,TGCAGTGCTAGACTAGCGGGAGTACGGGAGACCCAGTACTTC
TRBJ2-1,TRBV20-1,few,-,CSASGSRSYNEQFF,TGCAGTGCTAGCGGGAGCCGCTCCTACAATGAGCAGTTCTTC
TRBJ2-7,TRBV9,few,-,CASSGGQATYEQYF,TGTGCCAGCAGCGGGGGGCAGGCGACCTACGAGCAGTACTTC
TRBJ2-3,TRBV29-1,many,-,CSGRVRDTQYF,TGCAGCGGTCGGGTGCGCGATACGCAGTATTTT
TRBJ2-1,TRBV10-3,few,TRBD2,CATQLAGGYNEQFF,TGTGCCACACAACTAGCGGGGGGTTACAATGAGCAGTTCTTC
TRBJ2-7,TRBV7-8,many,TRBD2,CATHVGSGTGIEQYF,TGTGCAACCCATGTAGGTAGCGGGACCGGGATCGAGCAGTACTTC
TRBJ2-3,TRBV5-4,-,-,CASSSLLGGPGTDTQYF,TGTGCCAGCAGCTCCCTTTTAGGAGGGCCGGGCACAGATACGCAGTATTTT
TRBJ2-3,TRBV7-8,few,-,CASTPPGAAGQDTQYF,TGTGCCAGCACCCCGCCGGGAGCCGCCGGGCAGGATACGCAGTATTTT
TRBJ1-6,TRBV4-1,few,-,CASSSGRSFGNSPLHF,TGCGCCAGCAGCTCTGGGAGGAGTTTTGGGAATTCACCCCTCCACTTT
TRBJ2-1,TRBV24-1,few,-,CATSDLGGRSHEQFF,TGTGCCACCAGTGATTTGGGTGGACGGTCACATGAGCAGTTCTTC
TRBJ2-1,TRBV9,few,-,CASSETGTTEQFF,TGTGCCAGCAGCGAGACTGGTACCACTGAGCAGTTCTTC
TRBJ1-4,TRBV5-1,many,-,CASSLTHGGANEKLFF,TGCGCCAGCAGCTTGACCCACGGTGGAGCTAATGAAAAACTGTTTTTT